This T cell receptor beta chain emerged from a study of CD8 T cells in Susac syndrome. Study-wide results and caveats: That the number of individuals in its TCR sequencing and HLA analysis was relatively small was acknowledged by the study.

V lost 4 bases, J lost 0 bases, and 7 bases lay in between. CDR3 length: 13 amino acids. Germline loops: CDR1 DFQATT, CDR2 SNEGSKA (reference sequence). Roughly 0.5 to 1 ug RNA was reverse transcribed with random hexamers. TCRdb independently ran MiXCR on the immunoSEQ multiplex PCR reads; one entry per CDR3 protein. The table shows about 150,000 distinct CDR3 sequences, with roughly 95% occurring only once. Notes on this clonotype: The antigen remains unidentified.

Sequences were obtained from CD4+ T cells from PBMCs. This clonotype was sampled from a human donor with Susac syndrome. This chain uses TRBV20-1 with TRBJ2-4; unclear D gene. CDR3 residues: CSAMSGAKNIQYF. DNA of the CDR3: TGCAGTGCTATGTCCGGAGCCAAAAACATTCAGTACTTC.